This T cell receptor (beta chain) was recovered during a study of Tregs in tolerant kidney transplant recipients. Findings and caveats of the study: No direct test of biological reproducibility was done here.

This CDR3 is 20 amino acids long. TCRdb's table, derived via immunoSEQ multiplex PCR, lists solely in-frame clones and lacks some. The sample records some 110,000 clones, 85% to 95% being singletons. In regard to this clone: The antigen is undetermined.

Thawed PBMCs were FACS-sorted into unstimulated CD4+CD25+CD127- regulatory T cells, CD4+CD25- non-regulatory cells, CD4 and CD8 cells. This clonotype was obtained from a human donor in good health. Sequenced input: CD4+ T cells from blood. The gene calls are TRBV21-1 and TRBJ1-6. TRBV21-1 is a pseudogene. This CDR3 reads CASSLRGDTQTGSYNSPLHF. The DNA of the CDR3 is TGTGCCAGCAGCCTCCGGGGGGACACACAAACTGGCTCCTATAATTCACCCCTCCACTTT.